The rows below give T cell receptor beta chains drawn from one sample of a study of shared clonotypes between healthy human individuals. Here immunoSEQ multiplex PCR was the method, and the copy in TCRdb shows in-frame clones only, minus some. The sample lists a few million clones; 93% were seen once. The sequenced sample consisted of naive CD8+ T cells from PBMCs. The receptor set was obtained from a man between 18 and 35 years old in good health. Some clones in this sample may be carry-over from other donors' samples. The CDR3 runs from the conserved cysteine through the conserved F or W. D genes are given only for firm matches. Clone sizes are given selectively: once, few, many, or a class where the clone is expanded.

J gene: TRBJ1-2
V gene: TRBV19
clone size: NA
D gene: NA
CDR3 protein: CASRGLNYGYTF
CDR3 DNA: TGTGCCAGCCGGGGGCTAAACTATGGCTACACCTTC

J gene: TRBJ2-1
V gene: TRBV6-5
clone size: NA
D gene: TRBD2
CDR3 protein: CASSTSDYNEQFF
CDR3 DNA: TGTGCCAGCTCGACTAGCGACTACAATGAGCAGTTCTTC

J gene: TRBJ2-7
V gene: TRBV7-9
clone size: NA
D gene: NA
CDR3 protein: CASSLGTPNYEQYF
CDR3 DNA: TGTGCCAGCAGCTTAGGAACACCTAACTACGAGCAGTACTTC

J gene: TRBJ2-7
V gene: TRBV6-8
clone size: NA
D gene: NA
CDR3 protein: CAFPPPGIPYEQYF
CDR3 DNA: TGTGCCTTCCCCCCCCCGGGGATTCCCTACGAGCAGTACTTC

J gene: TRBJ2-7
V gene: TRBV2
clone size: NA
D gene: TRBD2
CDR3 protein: CASPGRGTRVDEQYF
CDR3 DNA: TGTGCCAGCCCCGGGCGGGGGACTAGAGTTGACGAGCAGTACTTC

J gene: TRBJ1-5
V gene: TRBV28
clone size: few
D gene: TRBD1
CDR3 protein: CASSRGRNQPQHF
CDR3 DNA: TGTGCCAGCAGCAGGGGGCGCAATCAGCCCCAGCATTTT

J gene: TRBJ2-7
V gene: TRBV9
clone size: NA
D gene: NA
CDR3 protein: CASSPPGGPYEQYF
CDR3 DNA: TGTGCCAGCAGCCCCCCTGGGGGGCCCTACGAGCAGTACTTC

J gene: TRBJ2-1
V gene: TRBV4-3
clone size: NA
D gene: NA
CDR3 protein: CASSQAVSFYNEQFF
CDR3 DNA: TGCGCCAGCAGCCAAGCTGTAAGCTTTTACAATGAGCAGTTCTTC

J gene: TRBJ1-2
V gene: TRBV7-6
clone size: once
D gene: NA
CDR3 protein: CASSPADGYGYTF
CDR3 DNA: TGTGCCAGCAGCCCAGCGGACGGTTATGGCTACACCTTC

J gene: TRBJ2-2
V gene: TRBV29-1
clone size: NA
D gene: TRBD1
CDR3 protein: CSTRTGGTGELFF
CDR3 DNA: TGCAGCACCCGAACAGGGGGCACCGGGGAGCTGTTTTTT

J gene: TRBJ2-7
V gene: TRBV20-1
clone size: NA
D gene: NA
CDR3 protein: CSAIYYEQYF
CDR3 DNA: TGCAGTGCCATATACTACGAGCAGTACTTC

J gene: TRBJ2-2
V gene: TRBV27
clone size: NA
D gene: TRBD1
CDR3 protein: CASNFGTGVTGELFF
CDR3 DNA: TGTGCCAGCAACTTTGGGACAGGAGTCACCGGGGAGCTGTTTTTT

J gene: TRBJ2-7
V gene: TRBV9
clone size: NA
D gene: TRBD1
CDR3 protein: CASSVGGQGSEQYF
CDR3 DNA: TGTGCCAGCAGCGTAGGGGGACAGGGATCCGAGCAGTACTTC

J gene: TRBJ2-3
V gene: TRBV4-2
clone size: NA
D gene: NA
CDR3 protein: CASSPTWVSGVTDTQYF
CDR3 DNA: TGTGCCAGCAGCCCCACATGGGTGAGCGGAGTAACAGATACGCAGTATTTT

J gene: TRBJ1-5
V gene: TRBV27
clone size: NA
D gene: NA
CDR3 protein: CASSVRMGQPQHF
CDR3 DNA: TGTGCCAGCAGTGTGCGGATGGGTCAGCCCCAGCATTTT

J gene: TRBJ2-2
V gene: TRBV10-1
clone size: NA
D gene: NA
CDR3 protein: CASSETVGELFF
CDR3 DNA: TGCGCCAGCAGTGAGACGGTTGGGGAGCTGTTTTTT

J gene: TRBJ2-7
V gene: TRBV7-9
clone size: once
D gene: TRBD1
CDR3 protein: CASSFQPGQGPYEQYF
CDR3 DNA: TGTGCCAGCAGCTTTCAACCGGGACAGGGACCATACGAGCAGTACTTC

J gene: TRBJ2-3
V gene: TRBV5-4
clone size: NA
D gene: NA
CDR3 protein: CASSLSLRADTQYF
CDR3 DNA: TGTGCCAGCAGCTTGTCTTTACGGGCAGATACGCAGTATTTT

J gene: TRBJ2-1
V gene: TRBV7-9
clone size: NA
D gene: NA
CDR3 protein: CASSDRVGGHNEQFF
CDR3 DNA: TGTGCCAGCAGCGACAGGGTAGGGGGGCACAATGAGCAGTTCTTC

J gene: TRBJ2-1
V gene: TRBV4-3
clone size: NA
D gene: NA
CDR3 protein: CASSQESVAGSSYNEQFF
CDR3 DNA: TGCGCCAGCAGCCAAGAATCGGTGGCAGGGAGCTCCTACAATGAGCAGTTCTTC

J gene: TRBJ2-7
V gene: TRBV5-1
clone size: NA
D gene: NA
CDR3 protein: CASSSGPNYEQYF
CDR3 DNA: TGCGCCAGCAGCTCCGGACCGAACTACGAGCAGTACTTC

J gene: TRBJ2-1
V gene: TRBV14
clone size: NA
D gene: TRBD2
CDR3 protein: CASSQDWGTSGRGEQFF
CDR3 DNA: TGTGCCAGCAGCCAAGATTGGGGGACTAGCGGGAGGGGTGAGCAGTTCTTC

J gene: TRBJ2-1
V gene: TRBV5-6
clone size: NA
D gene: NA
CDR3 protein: CASSFGIPGTGQFF
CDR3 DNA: TGTGCCAGCAGCTTTGGAATCCCCGGAACAGGGCAGTTCTTC

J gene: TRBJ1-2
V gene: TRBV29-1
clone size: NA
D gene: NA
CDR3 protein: CSASGTTNYGHTF
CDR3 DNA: TGCAGCGCCTCGGGGACAACTAACTATGGCCACACCTTC

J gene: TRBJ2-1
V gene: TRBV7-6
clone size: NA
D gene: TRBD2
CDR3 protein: CASSLGASGFRYNEQFF
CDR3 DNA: TGTGCCAGCAGCTTGGGGGCTAGCGGGTTTAGGTACAATGAGCAGTTCTTC

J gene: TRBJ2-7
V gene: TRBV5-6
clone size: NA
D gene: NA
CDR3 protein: CASSPRDLEGEQYF
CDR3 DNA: TGTGCCAGCAGCCCCCGGGACCTTGAGGGCGAGCAGTACTTC

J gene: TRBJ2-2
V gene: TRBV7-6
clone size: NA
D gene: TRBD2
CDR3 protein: CASTPTSGSAGELFF
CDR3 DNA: TGTGCCAGCACCCCGACTAGCGGGAGCGCCGGGGAGCTGTTTTTT

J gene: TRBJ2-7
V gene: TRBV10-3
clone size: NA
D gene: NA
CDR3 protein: CAISETSGTASVEQYF
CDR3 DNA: TGTGCCATCAGTGAGACCTCCGGGACGGCCTCCGTCGAGCAGTACTTC

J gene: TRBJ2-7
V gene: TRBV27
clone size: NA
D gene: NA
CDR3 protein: CASSLYQVGYEQYF
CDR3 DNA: TGTGCCAGCAGTTTATACCAAGTAGGGTACGAGCAGTACTTC

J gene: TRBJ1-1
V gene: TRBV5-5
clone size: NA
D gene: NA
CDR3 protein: CASSLYGGRSYTEAFF
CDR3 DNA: TGTGCCAGCAGCTTGTATGGGGGCCGGTCCTACACTGAAGCTTTCTTT

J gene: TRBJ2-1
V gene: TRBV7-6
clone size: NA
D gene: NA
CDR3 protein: CASSSPRQSNNEQFF
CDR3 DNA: TGTGCCAGCAGCTCCCCGAGGCAGTCGAACAATGAGCAGTTCTTC

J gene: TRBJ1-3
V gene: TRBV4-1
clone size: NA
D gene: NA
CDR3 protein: CASSTPRGSGNTIYF
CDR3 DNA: TGCGCCAGCAGCACCCCTCGGGGCTCTGGAAACACCATATATTTT

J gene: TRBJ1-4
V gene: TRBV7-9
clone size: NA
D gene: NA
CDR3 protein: CASSQNLAGVDEKLFF
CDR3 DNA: TGTGCCAGCAGCCAGAACCTGGCAGGGGTAGATGAAAAACTGTTTTTT

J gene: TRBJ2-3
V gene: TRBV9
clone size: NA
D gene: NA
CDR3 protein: CASSVAGRGADTQYF
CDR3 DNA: TGTGCCAGCAGCGTAGCGGGGAGAGGCGCAGATACGCAGTATTTT

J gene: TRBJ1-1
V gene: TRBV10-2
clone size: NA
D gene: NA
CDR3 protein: CASREGNTEAFF
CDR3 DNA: TGCGCCAGCAGGGAAGGGAACACTGAAGCTTTCTTT

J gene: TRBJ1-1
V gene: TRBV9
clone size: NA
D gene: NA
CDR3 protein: CASSAGGGTEAFF
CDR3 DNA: TGTGCCAGCAGCGCGGGTGGGGGGACTGAAGCTTTCTTT

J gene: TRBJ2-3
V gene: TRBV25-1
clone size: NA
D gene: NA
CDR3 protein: CASSGGLRTDTQYF
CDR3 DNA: TGTGCCAGCTCAGGGGGACTCCGCACAGATACGCAGTATTTT

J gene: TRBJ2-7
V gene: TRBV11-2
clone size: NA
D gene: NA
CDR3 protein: CASSLDRGTVYEQYF
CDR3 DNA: TGTGCCAGCAGCTTAGACAGGGGGACTGTTTACGAGCAGTACTTC

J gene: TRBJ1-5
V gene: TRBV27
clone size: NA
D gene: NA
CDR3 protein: CASSYGPGYNQPQHF
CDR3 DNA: TGTGCCAGCAGTTACGGACCGGGATACAATCAGCCCCAGCATTTT

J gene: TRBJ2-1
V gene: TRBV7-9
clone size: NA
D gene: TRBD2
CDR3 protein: CASSQRAGGGNEQFF
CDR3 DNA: TGTGCCAGCAGCCAGAGGGCGGGAGGAGGGAATGAGCAGTTCTTC

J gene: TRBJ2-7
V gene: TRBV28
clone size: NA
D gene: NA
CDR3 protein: CATQGRAYEQYF
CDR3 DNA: TGTGCCACACAGGGCAGGGCCTACGAGCAGTACTTC

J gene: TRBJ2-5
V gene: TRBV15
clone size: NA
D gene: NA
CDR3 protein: CATSSPTDNQETQYF
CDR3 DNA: TGTGCCACCAGCAGTCCAACCGATAATCAAGAGACCCAGTACTTC

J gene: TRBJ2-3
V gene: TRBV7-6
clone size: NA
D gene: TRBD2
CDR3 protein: CASSLAPDYSGRAQYF
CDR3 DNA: TGTGCCAGCAGCTTAGCTCCGGACTATAGCGGGAGGGCGCAGTATTTT

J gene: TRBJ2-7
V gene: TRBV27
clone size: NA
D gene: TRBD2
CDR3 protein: CASSFVTSPYEQYF
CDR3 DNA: TGTGCCAGCAGTTTTGTGACTAGCCCCTACGAGCAGTACTTC

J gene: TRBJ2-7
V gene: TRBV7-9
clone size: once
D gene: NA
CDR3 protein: CASSLSGIHF
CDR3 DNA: TGTGCCAGCAGCTTATCCGGGATCCACTTC

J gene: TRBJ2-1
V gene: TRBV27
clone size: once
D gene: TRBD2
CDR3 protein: CASRGGRLYNEQFF
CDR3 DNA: TGTGCCAGCCGGGGGGGGAGACTGTACAATGAGCAGTTCTTC

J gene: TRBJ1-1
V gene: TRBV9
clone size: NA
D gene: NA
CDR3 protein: CASSVGEYNTEAFF
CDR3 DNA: TGTGCCAGCAGCGTAGGGGAGTACAACACTGAAGCTTTCTTT

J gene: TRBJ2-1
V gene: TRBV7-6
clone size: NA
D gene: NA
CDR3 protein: CASSLVVRGHNEQFF
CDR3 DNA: TGTGCCAGCAGCTTAGTCGTCAGGGGCCACAATGAGCAGTTCTTC

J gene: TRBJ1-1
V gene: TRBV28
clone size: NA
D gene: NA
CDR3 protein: CASSFARLGTEAFF
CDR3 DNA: TGTGCCAGCAGTTTTGCCCGGTTGGGGACTGAAGCTTTCTTT

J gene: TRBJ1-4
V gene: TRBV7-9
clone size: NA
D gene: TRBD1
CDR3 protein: CASSLPGQGGEKLFF
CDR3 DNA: TGTGCCAGCAGCCTCCCGGGACAGGGGGGTGAAAAACTGTTTTTT

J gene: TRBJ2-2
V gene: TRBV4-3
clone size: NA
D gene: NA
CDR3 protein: CASSQGLGILDGLFF
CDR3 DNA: TGCGCCAGCAGCCAAGGTCTCGGGATACTGGACGGGCTGTTTTTT

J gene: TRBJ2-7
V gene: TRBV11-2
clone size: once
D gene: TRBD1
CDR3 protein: CASSPLTGVGYEQYF
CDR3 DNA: TGTGCCAGCAGCCCCCTGACAGGGGTAGGCTACGAGCAGTACTTC

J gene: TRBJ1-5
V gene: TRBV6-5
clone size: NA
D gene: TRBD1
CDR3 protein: CASRQTGRSNQPQHF
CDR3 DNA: TGTGCCAGCAGACAGACAGGGAGGAGCAATCAGCCCCAGCATTTT

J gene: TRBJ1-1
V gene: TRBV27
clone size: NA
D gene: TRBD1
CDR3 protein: CASSLNRGTGVNTEAFF
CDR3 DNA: TGTGCCAGCAGTTTAAACCGCGGGACAGGAGTGAACACTGAAGCTTTCTTT